One sample yielded the 21 T cell receptor beta chains listed below, sequenced in a study of neoadjuvant anti-PD-1 for oral cavity cancer. Sample time point: after neoadjuvant nivolumab, at surgical resection. Sequenced by immunoSEQ multiplex PCR; TCRdb stores in-frame clones only, minus some. The data contain 9,500 to 15,000 clones, 60% to 75% of them singletons. The sample in question was PBMCs, obtained after nivolumab (anti-PD-1) treatment. These receptors all stem from a person aged 35 to 85 with oral cavity squamous cell carcinoma.

The chain joins TRBV30 to TRBJ1-2; no definite D call. Trimming took 4 bases from V and 7 from J, leaving 16 bases between them. The CDR3 length is 13 residues. Germline-derived CDR1 and CDR2 are GTSNPN and SVGIG (reference sequence). The CDR3 DNA follows: TGTGCCTGGACCGACGCCGTCAAGAGTGGCTACACCTTC. Translation gives CAWTDAVKSGYTF.

The chain has TRBV7-2 and TRBJ1-5; D unclear. CDR1 SGHTA and CDR2 FQGNSA come from the germline V gene. The V end lost 0 bases, the J end lost 5 bases, and 5 bases lay between the germline ends. There are 13 residues in the CDR3. The CDR3 coding sequence is TGTGCCAGCAGCTTAGCGTTGGATCAGCCCCAGCATTTT. Protein sequence: CASSLALDQPQHF.

The V gene is TRBV29-1, the J gene TRBJ2-1, with 9 bases aligning to TRBD1. Germline trimming cut 3 bases from V and 10 bases from J; bases unmatched to any gene: 10. The V gene's germline CDR1 is SQVTM and CDR2 ANQGSEA. The CDR3 covers 14 residues. The CDR3 sequence: CSVDSGTGHYEQFF. CDR3 DNA sequence: TGCAGCGTTGATTCGGGGACAGGGCATTACGAGCAGTTCTTC.

The V gene is TRBV6-1, the J gene TRBJ2-4; possible D gene TRBD1, 5 bases. The V gene lost 3 bases and the J gene lost 1 base, with 10 bases spanning the gap. This CDR3 is built from 15 residues. CDR1 and CDR2 (germline): MNHNS, SASEGT. The CDR3 reads CASSEGRWAKNIQYF. CDR3 in DNA: TGTGCCAGCAGTGAGGGGCGGTGGGCCAAAAACATTCAGTACTTC.

This chain links TRBV5-1 with TRBJ2-5, with D tentatively TRBD2 (5 bases). The CDR3 sequence is 15 residues long. Germline-derived CDR1 and CDR2 are SGHRS and YFSETQ. V was trimmed by 0 bases and J by 4 bases, leaving 13 bases between them. CDR3 loop: CASSLGPERGETQYF. The CDR3 bases are TGCGCCAGCAGCTTGGGGCCAGAACGGGGAGAGACCCAGTACTTC.

V is TRBV29-1 and J is TRBJ2-1; no definite D call. Germline V lookup: CDR1 SQVTM, CDR2 ANQGSEA. This CDR3 is built from 13 residues. The V end was cut by 0 bases, the J end by 5 bases, with 8 bases between. The CDR3 bases are TGCAGCGTTGAAGATCGCAGGAACAATGAGCAGTTCTTC. Amino acids: CSVEDRRNNEQFF.

The sample holds one count of this clone. The chain couples TRBV29-1 to TRBJ1-4; D unresolved. CDR3 length: 13 amino acids. The germline CDR1 and CDR2 sequences are SQVTM and ANQGSEA. Deletions cut 5 bases from V and 6 bases from J, with 13 bases between. The chain's CDR3 is CSVKRGMDEKLFF. CDR3 in DNA: TGCAGCGTTAAACGGGGTATGGATGAAAAACTGTTTTTT.

This clone was counted once. The gene calls are TRBV5-1 and TRBJ2-5; D remains unclear. CDR3 length equals 12 residues. Between the trimmed V and J ends, which lost 2 bases and 1 base, there was a span of 3 bases. CDR1 and CDR2 from the germline V gene are SGHRS and YFSETQ. The CDR3 here is CASSFFQETQYF. The CDR3 coding sequence is TGCGCCAGCAGCTTTTTCCAAGAGACCCAGTACTTC. Filled out from reference TRBV5-1 and TRBJ2-5, the complete variable domain reads KAGVTQTPRYLIKTRGQQVTLSCSPISGHRSVSWYQQTPGQGLQFLFEYFSETQRNKGNFPGRFSGRQFSNSRSEMNVSTLELGDSALYLCASSFFQETQYFGPGTRLLVL.

The chain carries TRBV28 and TRBJ1-2; 7 nucleotides agree with TRBD1. Trimming took 4 bases from V and 8 from J; bases not matched to a gene: 4. The V gene's germline CDR1 is MDHEN and CDR2 SYDVKM. The CDR3 totals 12 residues. In DNA, the CDR3 is TGTGCCAGCAGTTCCAGGGGGTTGGGCTACACCTTC. Translation: CASSSRGLGYTF.

The chain employs TRBV2 and TRBJ2-3; D is unclear. Trimming shortened V by 1 base and J by 0 bases, and 11 bases separated the two germline ends. CDR3 length: 16 residues. Germline CDR1 SNHLY, CDR2 FYNNEI. The DNA for the CDR3 is TGTGCCAGCAGTGAAGTTACGGTGACTAGCACAGATACGCAGTATTTT. This translates into CASSEVTVTSTDTQYF.

This clone has only a few counts. V gene TRBV6-1 combines with J gene TRBJ1-5, with D hard to call. Germline CDR1 is MNHNS and CDR2 is SASEGT. The CDR3 runs 14 residues. Trimming removed 7 bases at V and 0 bases at J, with 10 bases between. The CDR3 DNA reads as TGTGCCAGCACCCTCATTAATAGCAATCAGCCCCAGCATTTT. Translating it yields CASTLINSNQPQHF.

V usage is TRBV7-8 and J usage is TRBJ1-1; TRBD1 is a possible D gene (6 bases). This CDR3 is built from 17 residues. Germline CDR1 SGHVS, CDR2 FQNEAQ. The ends were cut back, 4 bases at V and 3 bases at J, with 21 bases in the middle. The CDR3 reads CASSSYRVLGRDTEAFF. The CDR3, as DNA: TGTGCCAGCAGCTCATACAGGGTTCTTGGACGAGACACTGAAGCTTTCTTT.

The chain combines TRBV7-6 with TRBJ2-5; no clear D gene. V was pared by 3 bases and J by 2 bases, with 7 bases between. This CDR3 has 13 residues. Germline V CDR1 and CDR2: SGHVS, FNYEAQ. The CDR3 DNA sequence: TGTGCCAGCAGCTTGAGGTGGCAAGAGACCCAGTACTTC. Its translation: CASSLRWQETQYF.

The chain is built from TRBV6-5 and TRBJ1-2; 9 bases are shared with TRBD1. This CDR3 is 13 amino acids long. The V segment lost 7 bases and the J segment 7 bases; nucleotides outside the gene matches: 7. Germline V gives CDR1 MNHEY, CDR2 SVGAGI. This CDR3 is CASTEQGALGYTF. The CDR3 DNA reads as TGTGCCAGCACAGAACAGGGGGCGCTTGGCTACACCTTC.

This clone was observed a few times. This chain's CDR3 is CASSPRVGNQPQHF. The CDR3 region has the DNA TGTGCCAGCAGCCCCAGGGTGGGCAATCAGCCCCAGCATTTT. V usage is TRBV7-8 and J usage is TRBJ1-5, with D perhaps TRBD1 (5 bases). The CDR3 spans 14 residues. The V and J ends lost 5 bases and 2 bases respectively, with 10 bases between them. Germline CDR1 SGHVS, CDR2 FQNEAQ.

The chain carries TRBV10-2 and TRBJ2-7, with 10 bases identical to TRBD1. Germline trimming cut 8 bases from V and 2 bases from J; bases unmatched to any gene: 9. This CDR3 comprises 15 residues. Per germline, CDR1 WSHSY and CDR2 SAAADI. The CDR3 sequence: CASYYGQGVTYEQYF. CDR3 sequence (DNA): TGCGCCAGCTACTACGGACAGGGGGTTACCTACGAGCAGTACTTC.

The V gene is TRBV7-6, the J gene TRBJ2-1; D gene ambiguous. V lost 1 base, J lost 0 bases, and 13 bases lay in between. CDR1 is SGHVS and CDR2 is FNYEAQ in the germline V gene. This CDR3 contains 17 residues. CDR3 loop: CASSLDPPGSSYNEQFF. CDR3 in DNA: TGTGCCAGCAGCTTAGACCCCCCCGGTAGCTCCTACAATGAGCAGTTCTTC.

This clone was counted between two and nine times. CDR3 sequence: CASRRRTDNNSPLHF. CDR3 in DNA: TGTGCCAGCAGGAGGAGGACGGATAATAATTCACCCCTCCACTTT. The rearrangement joins TRBV2 to TRBJ1-6, with D unclear. Trimming pared 6 bases from V and 5 bases from J, leaving 14 bases between. The CDR3 runs to 15 residues. The germline V gene has CDR1 SNHLY and CDR2 FYNNEI.

V is TRBV27 and J is TRBJ2-1, with 16 bases identical to TRBD2. After removal of 5 bases from V and 9 bases from J, the junction contained 7 bases not matched to a gene. CDR3 length equals 16 residues. Germline V gives CDR1 MNHEY, CDR2 SMNVEV (reference sequence). Here the CDR3 reads CASSNPGLAGGFEQFF. The DNA for the CDR3 is TGTGCCAGCAGTAACCCGGGACTAGCGGGAGGGTTTGAGCAGTTCTTC.

This rearrangement joins TRBV7-6 to TRBJ1-4; possible D gene TRBD1, 6 bases. V was shortened by 0 bases and J by 0 bases, with 26 bases between the two germline ends. The CDR3 is made up of 22 amino acids. From germline, CDR1 is SGHVS and CDR2 FNYEAQ. CDR3: CASSLAAGGVGTWIPTNEKLFF. The CDR3 DNA reads as TGTGCCAGCAGCTTAGCGGCGGGGGGAGTTGGGACATGGATTCCAACTAATGAAAAACTGTTTTTT.

There are a few counts of this clone. The chain couples TRBV27 to TRBJ1-3, with 7 bases that match TRBD1. V trimming: 3 bases; J trimming: 4 bases; junction bases outside the gene matches: 6. From germline, CDR1 is MNHEY and CDR2 SMNVEV (reference sequence). The CDR3 consists of 15 residues. CDR3 bases: TGTGCCAGCAGTTTCCGACAGGGTTACGGAAACACCATATATTTT. It encodes CASSFRQGYGNTIYF.